The rows below give T cell receptor beta chains drawn from one sample of a study of blood T cell repertoires in COVID-19. Profiled with immunoSEQ multiplex PCR; TCRdb holds only in-frame clones, not every one. The sample records some 120,000 clones, roughly 85% being singletons. Source material: peripheral blood. All receptors come from a young man with acute or convalescent COVID-19. CDR3s include the opening cysteine and the closing phenylalanine or tryptophan. Clone size appears in some rows only: once, few, many, or a class for an expanded clone.

j_call v_call clone_size cdr3_aa
TRBJ1-2 TRBV12-3/TRBV12-4 . CASSFGADGYTF
TRBJ1-2 TRBV4-1 . CASSQEGDRPSYGYTF
TRBJ2-2 TRBV6-5 . CASSYVAGVIGELFF
TRBJ2-1 TRBV5-1 few CASSLVTSGMNEQFF
TRBJ2-7 TRBV12-3/TRBV12-4 . CASSSGLSYEQYF
TRBJ2-1 TRBV7-6 . CASSRLAGERNEQFF
TRBJ2-5 TRBV7-6 . CASSPTQGAHGAQYF
TRBJ1-2 TRBV6-4 . CASRGTGLSGYTF
TRBJ2-1 TRBV15 . CATTRGQTTSLNEQFF
TRBJ1-3 TRBV4-3 once CASSQDYQGSGNTIYF
TRBJ1-6 TRBV30 few CAWSVLRVSYNSPLHF
TRBJ1-2 TRBV30 . CAWSVEIVSGVGYGYTF
TRBJ1-6 TRBV12-3/TRBV12-4 few CASRETPNSPLHF
TRBJ1-5 TRBV19 . CASSIVLGGGNQPQHF
TRBJ1-1 TRBV27 . CASSIIGTGGRDTEAFF
TRBJ1-2 TRBV6-1 . CASSEAGQGAGYGYTF
TRBJ1-1 TRBV21-1 . CASSAKQMNTEAFF
TRBJ1-2 TRBV19 once CASSIASGNGYTF
TRBJ1-2 TRBV7-2 once CASSLVTGARKDGYTF
TRBJ2-1 TRBV5-1 . CASKFSGDTYNEQFF
TRBJ2-6 TRBV24-1 . CATSDSGANVLTF
TRBJ2-2 TRBV30 . CAWSVEGQGTGELFF
TRBJ2-2 TRBV3-1/TRBV3-2 . CASSQGLAGGANTGELFF
TRBJ1-5 TRBV2 . CASTKDRVQPQHF
TRBJ2-1 TRBV19 . CASARTSANNEQFF
TRBJ2-5 TRBV2 . CASRVDRGQWGTQYF
TRBJ1-6 TRBV21-1 few CASSKARSRNSPLHF
TRBJ1-1 TRBV6-1 . CASSVLWTGGSADTEAFF
TRBJ1-2 TRBV12-3/TRBV12-4 once CASSPFGGGYTF
TRBJ2-5 TRBV7-3 . CASSLDPRETQYF
TRBJ1-2 TRBV29-1 . CSVEIPEGGAGGYTF
TRBJ1-4 TRBV27 . CASAGDRGEKLFF
TRBJ1-1 TRBV5-1 once CASSLGTDTEAFF
TRBJ2-7 TRBV10-3 . CAISEATSGGELGPYEQYF
TRBJ2-5 TRBV19 . CASSPLAGGQETQYF
TRBJ1-5 TRBV2 few CASSMTGEGPQHF
TRBJ1-2 TRBV5-4 . CASSSGQSYGYTF
TRBJ1-2 TRBV4-3 . CASSQAWSANYGYTF
TRBJ1-1 TRBV6-1 . CASSDQEGGEAFF
TRBJ2-2 TRBV3-1/TRBV3-2 . CASSSQGNHRAGELFF
TRBJ2-3 TRBV19 few CASTTQGAQTSEQYF
TRBJ2-5 TRBV5-6 . CASNLIAGEGGETQYF
TRBJ2-7 TRBV7-2 . CASSPRDYSYEQYF
TRBJ1-5 TRBV28 . CASSPIRNYSNQPQHF
TRBJ1-1 TRBV7-2 few CASSPRDTQYTEAFF
TRBJ1-5 TRBV19 . CASSPRQGLQPQHF
TRBJ2-2 TRBV11-3 few CASSLAGTQNTGELFF
TRBJ2-2 TRBV7-2 . CASSLQGGNTGELFF
TRBJ2-3 TRBV13 . CASSSLAYTSTDTQYF
TRBJ2-1 TRBV27 . CASSLSGGWPYNEQFF
TRBJ2-1 TRBV9 once CASSETGGSEQFF
TRBJ2-1 TRBV4-2 . CASSQDRGYNEQFF
TRBJ2-5 TRBV10-2 . CACAQGPSETQYF
TRBJ1-1 TRBV10-3 . CAISRTGVGEAFF
TRBJ1-2 TRBV28 . CASSLSNYGYTF